This T cell receptor (beta chain) was observed in a study of a mutant IDH1 vaccine in newly diagnosed glioma (dated by TCRdb to the early 2020s). About the full investigation: Vaccination was initiated 4-6 weeks after radiotherapy alone, or concurrently with temozolomide cycles in the chemotherapy-containing groups. The approximately 32 treated patients were roughly 60% male and around 40% female, with a mean age of roughly 42 years. Prior to enrollment, patients had been given standard therapy consisting of radiotherapy alone, temozolomide alone, or radiochemotherapy with temozolomide, with the combination given to most patients. Visit V12 was the week-35 safety follow-up and visit V13 was the week-47 end of study. Peripheral blood was drawn at six visits: V03 (baseline), V05, V07, V10, V12 and V13. Longitudinal TCRB deep sequencing was done for about two dozen treated patients, wherever samples were available for exploratory analyses.

General study outcomes and caveats: Selection of PBMC samples for TCRB deep sequencing was based on availability. The authors stated that sample limitations prevented analyses of patient blood samples from being reproduced. Changes in the top peripheral T cell clonotypes picked up by TCRB sequencing did not appear to be linked to pseudoprogression. Immune responses induced by the vaccine were seen in 93.3% of patients across multiple MHC alleles.

Library preparation used the immunoSEQ multiplex PCR assay. The hsTCRB Kit was used according to the manufacturer's protocol to amplify rearranged TCR beta chain sequences. TCRB libraries were sequenced on an Illumina MiSeq. The paper's processing steps were these. The proprietary platform of the kit vendor was used for demultiplexing, trimming and gene mapping. What TCRdb holds here is the immuneACCESS table cut down to in-frame rearrangements. Part of the clones is not present; checked against another copy, under half of the missing clones reflect an unresolved V gene, and the others are unexplained. For V, J and clone size, that table is used; D and trimming come from the DNA. The sample includes about 32,000 clones, with more than 65% observed a single time. The ten largest clones capture 15% to 17% of the sample. The junction carries 8 bases between V and J, which are trimmed by 2 bases and 0 bases respectively. The CDR3 has 15 amino acids, counting the end cysteine and phenylalanine. Only the CDR3 part of the read is kept: 45 bases, read in frame from the first base. The germline V gene gives CDR1 as MGHDK and CDR2 as SYGVNS.

To note about this clone: The antigen it recognizes is unknown. No quality values exist for individual bases; no much larger clone is one base distant.

The time point label, read with the paper, signifies: week 35, safety follow-up. Each vaccine dose was 300 ug of a 20-mer mutant IDH1 peptide in Montanide, given subcutaneously with topical imiquimod. Patients were given eight vaccinations, in weeks 1, 3, 5, 7, 11, 15, 19 and 23, which matched visits V03 through V10. Donors had newly diagnosed WHO grade 3 or 4 IDH1-mutant astrocytomas with loss of nuclear ATRX. The samples were drawn from NOA16, a multicentre, single-arm, open-label phase I trial in Germany that tested a mutant IDH1 peptide vaccine in humans for the first time. Genomic DNA for TCRB sequencing was extracted from EDTA blood using the DNeasy Blood and Tissue Kit.

The receptor was isolated from a man aged 30-40 years with glioma. Sequences were derived from PBMCs, sampled from a glioma patient whose treatment included an IDH1 peptide vaccine. The chain couples TRBV25-1 to TRBJ2-1, with the D call perhaps TRBD1 or TRBD2, each one matching 5 bases. For the CDR3, the sequence is CASSEAGSSYNEQFF. The nucleotide sequence is TGTGCCAGCAGTGAAGCAGGGAGCTCCTACAATGAGCAGTTCTTC.